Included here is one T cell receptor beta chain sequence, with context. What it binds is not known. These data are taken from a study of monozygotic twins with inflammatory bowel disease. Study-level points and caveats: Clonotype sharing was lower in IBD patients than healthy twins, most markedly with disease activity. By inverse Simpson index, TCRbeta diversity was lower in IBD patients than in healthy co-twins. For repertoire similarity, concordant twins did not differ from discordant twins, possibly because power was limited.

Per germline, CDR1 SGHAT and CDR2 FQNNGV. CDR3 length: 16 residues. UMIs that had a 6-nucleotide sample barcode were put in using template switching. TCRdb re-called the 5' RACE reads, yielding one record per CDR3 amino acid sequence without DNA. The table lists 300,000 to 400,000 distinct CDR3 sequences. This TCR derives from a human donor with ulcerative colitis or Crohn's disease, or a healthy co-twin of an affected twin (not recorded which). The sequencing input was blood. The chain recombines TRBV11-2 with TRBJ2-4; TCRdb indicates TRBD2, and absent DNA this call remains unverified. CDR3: CASSLDARVAGNIQYF. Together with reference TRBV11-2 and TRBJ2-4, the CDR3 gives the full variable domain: EAGVAQSPRYKIIEKRQSVAFWCNPISGHATLYWYQQILGQGPKLLIQFQNNGVVDDSQLPKDRFSAERLKGVDSTLKIQPAKLEDSAVYLCASSLDARVAGNIQYFGAGTRLSVL.